The entry that follows covers one T cell receptor (beta chain) sequence. These data originate in a study of high-grade serous ovarian cancer treatment subgroups. Tumor samples were taken before definitive surgery or chemotherapy. Germline V gene data show CDR1 as SQVTM and CDR2 as ANQGSEA. V lost 3 bases, J lost 4 bases, and 5 bases stayed unmatched. The CDR3 has 14 residues. Using immunoSEQ multiplex PCR, the repertoire was profiled, and TCRdb retains in-frame clones only, with some absent. This sample has around 2,500 clones, with about 75% found just once. The chain has TRBV29-1 and TRBJ2-3; 9 bases line up with TRBD2. The receptor comes from a human donor with high-grade serous ovarian cancer. Sequencing was done on a sample of tumor tissue. This chain's CDR3 is CSVDLTSGPDTQYF. CDR3 sequence (DNA): TGCAGCGTTGATCTGACTAGCGGCCCAGATACGCAGTATTTT.